Presented here are 27 T cell receptor beta chains from one specimen sequenced in a study of blood T cell repertoires in COVID-19. Clones were read by immunoSEQ multiplex PCR, and TCRdb kept only the in-frame ones, dropping some. The sample consists of 35,000 to 50,000 clones, 92% of them appearing once. Sequencing input: peripheral blood. The origin of the receptors is a man over 45 with active COVID-19.

V usage is TRBV2 and J usage is TRBJ2-5; 9 positions agree with TRBD2. Germline V gene lookup returns CDR1 SNHLY and CDR2 FYNNEI. The CDR3 is 17 residues long. With 6 bases clipped from V and 3 bases from J, the junction kept 14 bases outside the gene matches. Here the CDR3 reads CASRPGSGSFGKETQYF. The CDR3 DNA reads TGTGCCAGCAGGCCGGGTAGCGGGAGTTTCGGAAAAGAGACCCAGTACTTC.

The chain employs TRBV3-1 (or the pseudogene TRBV3-2) and TRBJ2-4; 10 positions agree with TRBD1. The V gene's germline CDR1 is LGHDT and CDR2 YNNKEL (reference sequence). V lost 1 base to trimming and J lost 9 bases; unmatched junction nucleotides: 6. The CDR3 contains 15 residues. The CDR3 DNA is TGTGCCAGCAGCCAAGGGACAGGGGGAATGGGCATTCAGTACTTC. Translated: CASSQGTGGMGIQYF.

CDR3 nucleotide sequence: TGTGCCAGCAGTTTAGTCAGGGCGACCGGGGAGCTGTTTTTT. Protein: CASSLVRATGELFF. The V gene is TRBV27, the J gene TRBJ2-2, with D possibly matching TRBD1 (5 bases). With 2 bases removed from V and 5 bases from J, the gap between germline ends came to 9 bases. The CDR3 contains 14 residues. Germline loops: CDR1 MNHEY, CDR2 SMNVEV (reference sequence).

This chain links TRBV28 with TRBJ1-2; D possibly corresponds to TRBD1 (6 bases). Germline V gene lookup returns CDR1 MDHEN and CDR2 SYDVKM. The CDR3 covers 13 residues. The V and J ends lost 5 bases and 6 bases respectively, with 13 bases between them. In DNA, the CDR3 is TGTGCCAGCAGTGAAGGGGGTAATCATGGCTACACCTTC. It encodes CASSEGGNHGYTF.

CDR3 nucleotide sequence: TGTGCCAGCAGCCGCCGGGACAGGGAAGGCTCCTACGAGCAGTACTTC. Translated: CASSRRDREGSYEQYF. The chain couples TRBV21-1 to TRBJ2-7; the table names TRBD1, a call not compared with the DNA. TRBV21-1 is designated a pseudogene. This CDR3 is 16 amino acids long.

J is TRBJ2-2 and V is TRBV2; TRBD2 matches at 9 bases. CDR3 size: 15 residues. The V gene's germline CDR1 is SNHLY and CDR2 FYNNEI. Unmatched junction bases numbered 4, after V lost 4 bases and J lost 4 bases. The DNA for the CDR3 is TGTGCCAGCAGTGTGTTTAGCGGGGGCACCGGGGAGCTGTTTTTT. It yields the protein CASSVFSGGTGELFF. The full variable domain, rest sourced from reference TRBV2 and TRBJ2-2, is EPEVTQTPSHQVTQMGQEVILRCVPISNHLYFYWYRQILGQKVEFLVSFYNNEISEKSEIFDDQFSVERPDGSNFTLKIRSTKLEDSAMYFCASSVFSGGTGELFFGEGSRLTVL.

This chain uses TRBV7-9 with TRBJ1-1; no firm D call. CDR3 length: 14 amino acids. Trimming shortened V by 1 base and J by 6 bases, and 12 bases separated the two germline ends. Germline CDR1 reads SEHNR; CDR2 reads FQNEAQ (reference sequence). The DNA for the CDR3 is TGTGCCAGCAGCTTAGACGCGTCTCGCTCTGAAGCTTTCTTT. Its translation: CASSLDASRSEAFF.

The chain couples TRBV10-1 to TRBJ2-7, with 11 bases aligning to TRBD1. Germline CDR1 reads WNHNN; CDR2 reads SYGVQD (reference sequence). CDR3 size: 17 residues. The trim removed 0 bases at V and 2 bases at J, leaving 6 bases unmatched. CDR3 sequence (DNA): TGCGCCAGCAGTGAGTCCTATCGGACAGGGGGCCCCTACGAGCAGTACTTC. It specifies CASSESYRTGGPYEQYF.

The J gene is TRBJ1-2, the V gene TRBV6-1; D unresolved. V lost 2 bases and J lost 8, with 9 bases in between. The CDR3 is made up of 12 amino acids. In germline, CDR1 is MNHNS, CDR2 SASEGT. CDR3 nucleotide sequence: TGTGCCAGCAGTGAACCAGTGGTCGGCTACACCTTC. Its translation is CASSEPVVGYTF.

This clone occurred once. V gene TRBV28 combines with J gene TRBJ1-6, with 8 bases aligning to TRBD1. The length of the CDR3 is 17 residues. Germline loops: CDR1 MDHEN, CDR2 SYDVKM. Trimming at V came to 5 bases and at J to 2 bases, leaving 8 bases not matched to a gene. CDR3 in amino acids: CASSPGQGMPYNSPLHF. The CDR3 coding sequence is TGTGCCAGCAGTCCCGGACAGGGAATGCCCTATAATTCACCCCTCCACTTT.

This clone has more than one count but fewer than ten. The rearrangement links TRBV4-1 to TRBJ2-1; 9 bases are a match to TRBD2. CDR1 and CDR2 from the germline V gene are MGHRA and YSYEKL. With 2 bases clipped from V and 8 bases from J, the junction kept 19 bases outside the gene matches. The CDR3 runs to 19 residues. Here the CDR3 reads CASSQSLARPAGGGDEQFF. CDR3 nucleotide sequence: TGCGCCAGCAGCCAATCCCTCGCGCGACCAGCGGGAGGCGGGGATGAGCAGTTCTTC.

The V call is TRBV4-2, the J call TRBJ2-7; 9 nucleotides align to TRBD2. CDR3 size: 17 residues. V was clipped by 0 bases and J by 7 bases; unmatched bases: 13. The V gene's germline CDR1 is LGHNA and CDR2 YNFKEQ. CDR3 coding DNA: TGTGCCAGCAGCCAAGATCTGATTAGCGGGGGCCCGGGGGAGCAGTACTTC. Its translation: CASSQDLISGGPGEQYF.

The chain couples TRBV6-2 or TRBV6-3 to TRBJ2-6, with TRBD2 matching over 13 bases. After removal of 8 bases from V and 0 bases from J, the junction contained 22 bases not matched to a gene. Germline CDR1 MNHEY, CDR2 SVGEGT. This CDR3 has 23 residues. CDR3 nucleotides: TGTGCCAGCCGCCCCCGGTCGGAATCCGGGACTAGCGGGGTAGCCTCTGGGGCCAACGTCCTGACTTTC. Protein sequence: CASRPRSESGTSGVASGANVLTF.

The chain employs TRBV6-5 and TRBJ2-7; D uncertain. Per germline, CDR1 MNHEY and CDR2 SVGAGI. Trimming removed 0 bases at V and 0 bases at J, with 9 bases between. The CDR3 runs to 15 residues. DNA of the CDR3: TGTGCCAGCAGTTACTCTTGGCCTAGCTCCTACGAGCAGTACTTC. Its translation is CASSYSWPSSYEQYF.

The chain recombines TRBV7-2 with TRBJ2-7; 13 nucleotides align to TRBD2. The CDR3 covers 16 residues. J lost 6 bases, V lost 5 bases, and 10 bases had no gene match. The germline gives CDR1 SGHTA, CDR2 FQGNSA. DNA for the CDR3: TGTGCCAGCAGCACAACTAGCGGGAGGGCCAGTCGCGAGCAGTACTTC. The encoded protein is CASSTTSGRASREQYF.

This clone was detected only once. The chain combines TRBV29-1 with TRBJ2-1; TRBD2 agrees at 14 bases. The CDR3 is made up of 13 amino acids. Losses at the gene ends were 8 bases for V and 12 bases for J; bases not matched to a gene: 9. Germline lookup yields CDR1 SQVTM and CDR2 ANQGSEA. The CDR3 loop is CSIGTSGSGGQFF. Here the CDR3 DNA reads TGCAGCATAGGGACTAGCGGGAGTGGGGGGCAGTTCTTC.

This clone showed up just a few times. The rearrangement uses TRBV6-5 and TRBJ2-2; 9 bases match TRBD1. The CDR3 consists of 15 residues. CDR1 and CDR2 (germline): MNHEY, SVGAGI. The trim removed 6 bases at V and 6 bases at J, leaving 8 bases unmatched. The CDR3 here is CASSQDRGPAGELFF. CDR3 sequence (DNA): TGTGCCAGCAGCCAGGACAGGGGACCTGCCGGGGAGCTGTTTTTT.

The chain joins TRBV6-5 to TRBJ2-1; a possible D gene is TRBD1 (6 bases). The CDR3 contains 15 residues. V gave up 4 bases and J gave up 1 base, with 11 bases separating them. Germline loops: CDR1 MNHEY, CDR2 SVGAGI. CDR3 bases: TGTGCCAGCAGTTCGACAGGACCGTCCTACAATGAGCAGTTCTTC. Protein sequence: CASSSTGPSYNEQFF.

The gene calls are TRBV5-7 and TRBJ1-6; 8 bases fit TRBD1. TRBV5-7 is treated as an ORF (open reading frame) with a function not yet certain. This CDR3 spans 17 amino acids. The junction had 20 bases not matched to a gene; V was cut back by 9 bases and J by 9 bases. In DNA form, the CDR3 reads TGTGCCAACCGAGAGTCCCGCGGGACAGGCGAAGGTTCACCCCTCCACTTT. Encoded protein: CANRESRGTGEGSPLHF.

The chain has TRBV19 and TRBJ2-3, with D perhaps TRBD1 (5 bases). V lost 3 bases, J lost 2 bases, and 6 bases lay in between. This CDR3 has 13 amino acids. Germline CDR1 reads LNHDA; CDR2 reads SQIVND (reference sequence). CDR3 amino acids: CASSMGLTDTQYF. The CDR3, as DNA: TGTGCCAGTAGTATGGGGCTCACAGATACGCAGTATTTT.

V and J are TRBV28 and TRBJ1-1; no reliable D call. The length of the CDR3 is 12 residues. The germline V gene encodes CDR1 MDHEN and CDR2 SYDVKM. V lost 6 bases to trimming and J lost 4 bases, with 9 bases between them. CDR3 amino acids: CASSLLFTEAFF. The CDR3 DNA reads TGTGCCAGCAGCCTCTTGTTCACTGAAGCTTTCTTT.

This rearrangement joins TRBV12-3 or TRBV12-4 to TRBJ1-1; D unresolved. The CDR3 runs to 12 residues. Trimming shortened V by 5 bases and J by 6 bases, and 10 bases separated the two germline ends. The CDR3 region has the DNA TGTGCCAGCAGTCCTCGGTTCTCTGAAGCTTTCTTT. Its protein is CASSPRFSEAFF.

The chain links TRBV2 to TRBJ2-3, with TRBD2 matching 12 bases. Germline V gives CDR1 SNHLY, CDR2 FYNNEI. Trimming removed 2 bases from V and 0 bases from J; junction bases left unmatched: 6. This CDR3 spans 18 amino acids. The CDR3 sequence: CASSESSGRAGSTDTQYF. The DNA for the CDR3 is TGTGCCAGCAGTGAATCTAGCGGGAGGGCCGGTAGCACAGATACGCAGTATTTT.

The rearrangement joins TRBV23-1 to TRBJ2-3; 10 nucleotides line up with TRBD1. TRBV23-1 is assigned to the ORF class and has an uncertain function. Trimming at V came to 4 bases and at J to 4 bases, leaving 5 bases not matched to a gene. There are 15 residues in the CDR3. CDR3 sequence: CASSPYGTGADTQYF. CDR3 coding DNA: TGCGCCAGCAGTCCGTATGGGACAGGGGCAGATACGCAGTATTTT.

This chain connects TRBV5-4 to TRBJ2-7, with D tentatively TRBD2 (5 bases). The CDR3 is made up of 14 amino acids. Germline V gene lookup returns CDR1 SGHNT and CDR2 YYREEE (reference sequence). V dropped 2 bases and J dropped 5 bases, with 14 bases sitting between them. The CDR3 nucleotides are TGTGCCAGCAGCTTTAAGTCTAGCATCAACGAGCAGTACTTC. Amino acid sequence: CASSFKSSINEQYF.

The J gene is TRBJ2-1, the V gene TRBV7-9, with 8 bases identical to TRBD2. CDR1 SEHNR and CDR2 FQNEAQ come from the germline V gene (reference sequence). After removal of 1 base from V and 7 bases from J, the junction contained 0 bases not matched to a gene. The CDR3 spans 13 residues. CDR3 bases: TGTGCCAGCAGCTTAGGACTAGCGAATGAGCAGTTCTTC. Protein product: CASSLGLANEQFF.

The V call is TRBV30, the J call TRBJ2-2, with D tentatively TRBD1 (6 bases). Germline V gives CDR1 GTSNPN, CDR2 SVGIG (reference sequence). Trimming removed 4 bases from V and 0 bases from J, with 12 bases in between. The CDR3 covers 15 residues. The CDR3 reads CAWTWGPSNTGELFF. CDR3 DNA sequence: TGTGCCTGGACTTGGGGGCCTTCGAACACCGGGGAGCTGTTTTTT.